This T cell receptor beta chain was profiled in a study of control samples from healthy donors and cancer patients. V was clipped by 5 bases and J by 3 bases; unmatched bases: 3. The CDR3 loop spans 14 amino acids. Germline V gene data show CDR1 as SGHAT and CDR2 as FQNNGV. The data were produced by immunoSEQ multiplex PCR, yet TCRdb's version contains in-frame clones alone and is incomplete. The sample has more than 85,000 clones; 90% are singletons. The sequence was obtained from a human donor in good health. The donor label of this sample is uncertain. The specimen was blood. The chain employs TRBV11-2 and TRBJ2-7, with 11 bases lining up with TRBD1. The CDR3 bases are TGTGCCAGCAGCGGACAGGGGGCGAACTACGAGCAGTACTTC. Translated, it gives CASSGQGANYEQYF.